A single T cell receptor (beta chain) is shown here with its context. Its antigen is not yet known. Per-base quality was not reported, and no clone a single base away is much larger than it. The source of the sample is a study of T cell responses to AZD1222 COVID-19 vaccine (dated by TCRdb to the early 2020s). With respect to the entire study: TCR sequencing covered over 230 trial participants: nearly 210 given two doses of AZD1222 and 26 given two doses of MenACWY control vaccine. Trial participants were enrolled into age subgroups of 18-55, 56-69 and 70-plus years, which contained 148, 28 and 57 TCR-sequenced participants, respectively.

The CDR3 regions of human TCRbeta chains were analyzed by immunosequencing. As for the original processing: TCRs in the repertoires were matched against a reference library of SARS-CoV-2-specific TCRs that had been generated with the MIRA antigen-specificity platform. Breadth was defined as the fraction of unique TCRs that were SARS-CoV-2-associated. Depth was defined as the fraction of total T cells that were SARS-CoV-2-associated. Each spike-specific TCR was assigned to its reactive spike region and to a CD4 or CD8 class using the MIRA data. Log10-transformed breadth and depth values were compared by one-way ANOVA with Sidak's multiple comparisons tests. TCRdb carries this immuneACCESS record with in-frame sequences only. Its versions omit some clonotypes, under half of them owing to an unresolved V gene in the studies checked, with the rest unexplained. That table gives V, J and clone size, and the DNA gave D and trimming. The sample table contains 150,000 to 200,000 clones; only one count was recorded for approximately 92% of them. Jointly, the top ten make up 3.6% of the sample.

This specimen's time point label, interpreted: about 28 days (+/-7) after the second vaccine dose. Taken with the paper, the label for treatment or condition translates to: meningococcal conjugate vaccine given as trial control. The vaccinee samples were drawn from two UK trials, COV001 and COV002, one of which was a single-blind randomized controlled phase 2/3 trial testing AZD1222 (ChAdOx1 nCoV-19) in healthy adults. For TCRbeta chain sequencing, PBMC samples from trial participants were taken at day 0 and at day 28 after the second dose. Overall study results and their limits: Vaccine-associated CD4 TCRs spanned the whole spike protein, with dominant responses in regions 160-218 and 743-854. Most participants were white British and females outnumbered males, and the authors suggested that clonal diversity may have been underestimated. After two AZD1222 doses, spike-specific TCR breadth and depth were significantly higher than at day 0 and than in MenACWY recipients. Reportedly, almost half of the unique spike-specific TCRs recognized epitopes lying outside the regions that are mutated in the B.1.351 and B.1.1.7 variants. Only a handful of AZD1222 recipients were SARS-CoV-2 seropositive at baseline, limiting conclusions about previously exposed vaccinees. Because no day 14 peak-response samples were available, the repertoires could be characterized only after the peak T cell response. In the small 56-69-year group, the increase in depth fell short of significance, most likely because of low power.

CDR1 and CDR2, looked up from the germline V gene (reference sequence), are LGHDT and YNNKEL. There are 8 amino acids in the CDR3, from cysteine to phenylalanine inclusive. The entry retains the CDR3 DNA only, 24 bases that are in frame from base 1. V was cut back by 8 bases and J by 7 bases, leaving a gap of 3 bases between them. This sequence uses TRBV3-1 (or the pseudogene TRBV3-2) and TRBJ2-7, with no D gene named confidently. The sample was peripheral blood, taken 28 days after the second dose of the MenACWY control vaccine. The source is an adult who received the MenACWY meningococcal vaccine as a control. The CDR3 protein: CASREQYF. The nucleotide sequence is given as TGTGCCAGCCGGGAGCAGTACTTC.